The source of this TCR beta chain is a study of cytomegalovirus exposure and HLA in healthy donors. The PCR ran on 60 Vbeta and 13 Jbeta primers. Sequencing was performed with immunoSEQ multiplex PCR; in TCRdb, only in-frame clones are kept and a portion is missing. Of around 99,000 clones in the sample, 55% to 85% were seen once. In the case of this clone: Its antigen is still unknown.

Germline CDR1 reads SGHTA; CDR2 reads FQGNSA. The CDR3 loop spans 15 amino acids. V was clipped by 5 bases and J by 4 bases; unmatched bases: 7. The study's findings and limits: Later analysis reportedly placed an Asian-associated ancestry cluster below the roughly 630-donor mean in N-insertions.

V and J are TRBV7-2 and TRBJ2-7; 11 nucleotides align to TRBD1. Sample: PBMCs. The origin of this receptor is a man aged 25-40 years in good health and CMV-seronegative. The DNA of the CDR3 is TGTGCCAGCAGCAGAGGGGACAGGGGGATTTACGAGCAGTACTTC. The encoded protein is CASSRGDRGIYEQYF.